The T cell receptor (beta chain) under discussion was sequenced for a study of blood T cell repertoires in COVID-19 (TCRdb year 2020). Notes on the research overall: The collaborator samples originated in the United States, Italy and Spain and spanned the acute and convalescent phases of COVID-19. The material from the prospective study consisted of cDNA or gDNA derived from T cells, B-cell-depleted T cells, or PBMCs. Subjects who had been exposed to COVID-19, were actively infected with it, or had recovered from it provided the deeply sampled blood TCRbeta repertoires that made up the dataset. The repertoires were released in a freely available public database intended as a resource for research on the immune response to SARS-CoV-2. The samples were drawn from two sources: the first 160 participants of the ongoing ImmuneRACE study, and approximately 1,300 subjects contributed by 6 global collaborators. The sample metadata nearly always contained a de-identified subject ID, COVID-19 status, age in years and sex. Where available, HLA class I and class II types were taken from metadata supplied by the sample provider and were not determined by assay-based typing. What the study reported, not specific to this receptor: The amount of clinical and demographic metadata varied by source and participant and was provided uncurated.

Another Seattle source contributed samples from volunteer blood donors who had recovered from COVID-19. Collaborating institutions collected whole blood in K2EDTA tubes following their own protocols. Collaborator samples were shipped for TCRbeta analysis as frozen whole blood, isolated PBMCs, or DNA extracted from either sample type. To note about this clone: What this receptor recognizes is not known. No base quality values were provided; no much bigger clone lies one nucleotide off. Other DNA sequences within the sample encode an identical CDR3.

The immunoSEQ Assay, a bias-controlled multiplex PCR, was used to amplify TCRbeta CDR3 regions from genomic DNA. Per the original workflow: The number of nucleated cells in each sample was estimated by amplification of reference gene primers within the assay. To quantify the absolute abundance of each unique TCRbeta CDR3 rearrangement, sequence reads were collapsed and filtered. Productive Simpson clonality was computed per sample as the square root of Simpson's diversity index over productive rearrangements. TCRdb took this table from immuneACCESS and kept in-frame rearrangements with V and J called. Such tables lack part of the clones; where checked against another copy, unresolved V genes explain under half of the gap, and the rest is unexplained. The D gene and trimming were derived from the DNA, and the V and J assignments and clone size from that table. The sample table holds under 300,000 clones, of which around 87% were seen once. The ten biggest clones cover around 7.2% of the sample.

CDR1 and CDR2, per the germline V gene, are MDHEN and SYDVKM. Relative to germline, V is 6 bases shorter and J is 8 bases shorter, with 10 bases between their ends. Including cysteine and phenylalanine, the CDR3 has 12 amino acids. Only the CDR3 portion is preserved as DNA: 36 bases, with reading frame beginning at the first base. This TCR was recovered from a man in his 60s who had recovered from COVID-19. The rearranged chain carries TRBV28 and TRBJ1-4, with the D gene call left open. The sequencing input was peripheral blood. The CDR3 region: CASSRTGEKLFF. DNA sequence: TGTGCCAGCAGCCGGACGGGGGAAAAACTGTTTTTT.